The entry below describes one T cell receptor (beta chain). The antigen is undetermined. This sample is part of a study of T cell responses to AZD1222 COVID-19 vaccine. Study findings and constraints: As reported, nearly half of all spike-specific TCRs target variant regions that are unmutated. Two AZD1222 doses significantly raised spike-specific TCR breadth and depth over controls. Among AZD1222 vaccinees, only six or seven were seropositive at baseline.

From germline, CDR1 is SGHRS and CDR2 YFSETQ. This CDR3 comprises 13 residues. V lost 2 bases, J lost 5 bases, and 9 bases lay in between. Profiled with immunoSEQ multiplex PCR; TCRdb holds only in-frame clones, not every one. The data show approximately 120,000 clones, with around 83% seen just once and about 27% held by the top ten. This sequence originates from an adult who received the AZD1222 COVID-19 vaccine. The chain combines TRBV5-1 with TRBJ2-3; D might be TRBD2 (5 bases). Sequencing was performed on peripheral blood, taken 28 days after the second AZD1222 dose. The CDR3: CASSLPGIDTQYF. The CDR3, as DNA: TGCGCCAGCAGCTTACCCGGGATAGATACGCAGTATTTT.